A single sample gave rise to the 21 T cell receptor beta chains below, sequenced in a study of shared clonotypes between healthy human individuals. TCRdb's table, derived via immunoSEQ multiplex PCR, lists solely in-frame clones and lacks some. The table lists roughly 2.5 million clones, more than 90% of them singletons. Input material: naive CD4+ T cells sorted from blood. Subset of the sample: CD45RA+ positively selected. All receptors come from a man aged 18 to 30 in good health.

The chain carries TRBV28 and TRBJ2-1; possibly TRBD2 for D (7 bases). The CDR3 runs 15 residues. V was pared by 10 bases and J by 4 bases, with 20 bases between. CDR1 and CDR2 from the germline V gene are MDHEN and SYDVKM. CDR3 sequence: CATKGEGTNYNEQFF. The DNA for the CDR3 is TGTGCCACTAAGGGGGAGGGAACAAATTACAATGAGCAGTTCTTC.

In its sample, this clone was seen a few times. This chain uses TRBV4-1 with TRBJ1-6; 8 bases align to TRBD1. Germline values: CDR1 MGHRA, CDR2 YSYEKL. CDR3 length: 15 amino acids. The V segment lost 4 bases and the J segment 4 bases; nucleotides outside the gene matches: 3. The CDR3 DNA sequence: TGCGCCAGCAGCCCGGGACAGGAGTATAATTCACCCCTCCACTTT. It yields the protein CASSPGQEYNSPLHF.

V gene TRBV6-1 combines with J gene TRBJ2-7; 7 positions match TRBD2. The V gene's germline CDR1 is MNHNS and CDR2 SASEGT. After removal of 2 bases from V and 0 bases from J, the junction contained 4 bases not matched to a gene. The CDR3 spans 15 residues. CDR3 DNA: TGTGCCAGCAGTGAAACGGGGGGAAACTCCTACGAGCAGTACTTC. Its protein product is CASSETGGNSYEQYF.

The chain has TRBV7-9 and TRBJ1-5, with TRBD1 as a possible D gene (6 bases). This CDR3 region has 15 residues. The V gene lost 5 bases and the J gene lost 3 bases, with 14 bases spanning the gap. Germline V gives CDR1 SEHNR, CDR2 FQNEAQ (reference sequence). CDR3 loop: CASSPEKGVNQPQHF. The CDR3 DNA is TGTGCCAGCAGCCCCGAAAAGGGGGTCAATCAGCCCCAGCATTTT. Variable domain in full (rest from reference TRBV7-9 and TRBJ1-5): DTGVSQNPRHKITKRGQNVTFRCDPISEHNRLYWYRQTLGQGPEFLTYFQNEAQLEKSRLLSDRFSAERPKGSFSTLEIQRTEQGDSAMYLCASSPEKGVNQPQHFGDGTRLSIL.

V and J are TRBV5-1 and TRBJ2-7, with D maybe TRBD1 (6 bases). The CDR3 runs to 13 residues. The germline V gene encodes CDR1 SGHRS and CDR2 YFSETQ. Trimming stripped 4 bases from V and 3 bases from J, with 11 bases between. CDR3 nucleotide sequence: TGCGCCAGCAGCATGCAGGGGCGCTACGAGCAGTACTTC. Translation: CASSMQGRYEQYF. The full variable domain, in which reference TRBV5-1 and TRBJ2-7 provide the parts outside the CDR3, is KAGVTQTPRYLIKTRGQQVTLSCSPISGHRSVSWYQQTPGQGLQFLFEYFSETQRNKGNFPGRFSGRQFSNSRSEMNVSTLELGDSALYLCASSMQGRYEQYFGPGTRLTVT.

This clone has more than one count but fewer than ten. DNA of the CDR3: TGTGCTAGTGGTTTAGACTCACCCCTCCACTTT. This gives the protein CASGLDSPLHF. The chain carries TRBV12-5 and TRBJ1-6; D uncertain. V was shortened by 3 bases and J by 10 bases, with 4 bases between the two germline ends. Germline CDR1 is LGHNT and CDR2 is FRNRAP. The CDR3 runs to 11 residues. Full variable domain (remainder filled in from reference TRBV12-5 and TRBJ1-6): DARVTQTPRHKVTEMGQEVTMRCQPILGHNTVFWYRQTMMQGLELLAYFRNRAPLDDSGMPKDRFSAEMPDATLATLKIQPSEPRDSAVYFCASGLDSPLHFGNGTRLTVT.

This chain connects TRBV4-1 to TRBJ1-1, with TRBD1 matching 7 bases. V dropped 4 bases and J dropped 6; count of bases not matched to a gene: 8. The CDR3 extends over 14 amino acids. Germline lookup yields CDR1 MGHRA and CDR2 YSYEKL. CDR3 loop: CASSRADRVPEAFF. Written as DNA, the CDR3 is TGCGCCAGCAGCCGAGCAGACAGGGTCCCTGAAGCTTTCTTT.

This clone came up a few times. V usage is TRBV19 and J usage is TRBJ1-4; 7 positions match TRBD1. The CDR3 loop spans 14 amino acids. V lost 11 bases, J lost 7 bases, and 13 bases stayed unmatched. The germline gives CDR1 LNHDA, CDR2 SQIVND (reference sequence). The chain's CDR3 is CAGGGGGAGEKLFF. The CDR3, as DNA: TGTGCCGGAGGAGGGGGCGGAGCGGGTGAAAAACTGTTTTTT.

This clone was observed a single time. V is TRBV7-6 and J is TRBJ2-7; D is unclear. The V gene lost 1 base and the J gene lost 3 bases, with 10 bases spanning the gap. The germline gives CDR1 SGHVS, CDR2 FNYEAQ. The CDR3 sequence is 14 residues long. CDR3 in amino acids: CASSLEGSLYEQYF. In nucleotides, the CDR3 is TGTGCCAGCAGCTTAGAAGGCAGCCTCTACGAGCAGTACTTC.

The rearrangement links TRBV28 to TRBJ2-2, with TRBD1 matching over 8 bases. The V segment lost 10 bases and the J segment 5 bases; nucleotides outside the gene matches: 6. The CDR3 consists of 13 residues. Germline values: CDR1 MDHEN, CDR2 SYDVKM. The DNA of the CDR3 is TGTGCCACCAGGGGGCAGGGGACCGGGGAGCTGTTTTTT. Translated: CATRGQGTGELFF.

As concerns this clone: Other DNA sequences in this specimen translate into the identical CDR3. The rearrangement links TRBV5-1 to TRBJ2-5; possible D gene TRBD1, 6 bases. This CDR3 spans 13 amino acids. The V gene lost 5 bases and the J gene lost 1 base, with 9 bases spanning the gap. The V gene's germline CDR1 is SGHRS and CDR2 YFSETQ. The CDR3 region has the DNA TGCGCCAGCAGACAGGGCCTCCAAGAGACCCAGTACTTC. It translates to CASRQGLQETQYF. Based on the CDR3 plus reference TRBV5-1 and TRBJ2-5, the full variable domain is KAGVTQTPRYLIKTRGQQVTLSCSPISGHRSVSWYQQTPGQGLQFLFEYFSETQRNKGNFPGRFSGRQFSNSRSEMNVSTLELGDSALYLCASRQGLQETQYFGPGTRLLVL.

V usage is TRBV5-1 and J usage is TRBJ2-7; 8 nucleotides line up with TRBD2. Germline V gene sequence: CDR1 SGHRS, CDR2 YFSETQ. With V trimmed by 1 base and J by 0 bases, 6 bases remained unmatched. The CDR3 is made up of 16 amino acids. This CDR3 reads CASSLSAGAPSYEQYF. In DNA form, the CDR3 reads TGCGCCAGCAGCTTGTCAGCGGGGGCTCCCTCCTACGAGCAGTACTTC.

The chain links TRBV2 to TRBJ1-5; possible D gene TRBD1, 5 bases. CDR3 length: 15 residues. V dropped 2 bases and J dropped 4 bases, with 12 bases sitting between them. From germline, CDR1 is SNHLY and CDR2 FYNNEI. CDR3 in DNA: TGTGCCAGCAGTGAAATTCCGGGGGTTAATCAGCCCCAGCATTTT. This encodes CASSEIPGVNQPQHF.

The chain links TRBV5-1 to TRBJ2-1, with TRBD2 as a possible D gene (6 bases). The CDR3 runs to 15 residues. The V gene lost 0 bases and the J gene lost 3 bases, with 10 bases spanning the gap. Germline CDR1 and CDR2: SGHRS and YFSETQ. CDR3 in DNA: TGCGCCAGCAGCTTGGGCGGGGACCGCTACAATGAGCAGTTCTTC. This translates into CASSLGGDRYNEQFF.

A note on this clone: The sample carries other DNA sequences with the same CDR3. V and J are TRBV30 and TRBJ1-1; D unclear. V gave up 0 bases and J gave up 1 base, with 6 bases separating them. In germline, CDR1 is GTSNPN, CDR2 SVGIG (reference sequence). This CDR3 region has 13 residues. The chain's CDR3 is CAWSVRGNTEAFF. DNA for the CDR3: TGTGCCTGGAGTGTACGTGGGAACACTGAAGCTTTCTTT.

The rearrangement joins TRBV6-5 to TRBJ2-1; weak D call: TRBD1 (6 bases). The CDR3 is made up of 14 amino acids. V lost 6 bases and J lost 6, with 15 bases in between. Germline CDR1 and CDR2: MNHEY and SVGAGI. The CDR3 region is CASSQGDRSNEQFF. CDR3 in DNA: TGTGCCAGCAGCCAAGGAGACAGGAGCAATGAGCAGTTCTTC.

This chain connects TRBV10-3 to TRBJ2-5; 8 bases are shared with TRBD1. The CDR3 length is 14 residues. V shed 7 bases and J 2 bases; nucleotides not matched to a gene: 6. Germline-derived CDR1 and CDR2 are ENHRY and SYGVKD. The CDR3 region has the DNA TGTGCCATCAAGAAGGGACAGGAGCAAGAGACCCAGTACTTC. This codes for CAIKKGQEQETQYF.

This chain connects TRBV14 to TRBJ2-1, with no clear D. CDR3 length: 13 amino acids. The germline V and J ends were trimmed by 5 bases and 4 bases, with 9 bases remaining between them. The V gene's germline CDR1 is SGHDN and CDR2 FVKESK. CDR3 region: CASSETVYNEQFF. CDR3 nucleotides: TGTGCCAGCAGCGAGACGGTTTACAATGAGCAGTTCTTC. Full variable domain (missing parts from reference TRBV14 and TRBJ2-1): EAGVTQFPSHSVIEKGQTVTLRCDPISGHDNLYWYRRVMGKEIKFLLHFVKESKQDESGMPNNRFLAERTGGTYSTLKVQPAELEDSGVYFCASSETVYNEQFFGPGTRLTVL.

The V and J genes are TRBV7-8 and TRBJ2-1; 7 bases are a match to TRBD2. With 3 bases clipped from V and 8 bases from J, the junction kept 13 bases outside the gene matches. Germline CDR1 SGHVS, CDR2 FQNEAQ. This CDR3 spans 16 amino acids. CDR3 bases: TGTGCCAGCAGCTTCAACCGACTAGCCCTAAGGGATGAGCAGTTCTTC. Its protein is CASSFNRLALRDEQFF. Full variable domain (missing parts from reference TRBV7-8 and TRBJ2-1): GAGVSQSPRYKVAKRGQDVALRCDPISGHVSLFWYQQALGQGPEFLTYFQNEAQLDKSGLPSDRFFAERPEGSVSTLKIQRTQQEDSAVYLCASSFNRLALRDEQFFGPGTRLTVL.

Concerning this clone itself: The same CDR3 also results from other DNA sequences found in this sample. The chain employs TRBV18 and TRBJ2-5; no reliable D call. The V gene lost 1 base and the J gene lost 4 bases, with 4 bases spanning the gap. The CDR3 runs to 12 residues. The V gene's germline CDR1 is KGHSH and CDR2 LQKENI. CDR3 sequence: CASSPLRETQYF. The CDR3 region has the DNA TGTGCCAGCTCACCACTAAGAGAGACCCAGTACTTC.

This clone was counted a single time. The genes are TRBV9 and TRBJ2-5; 8 bases map to TRBD1. This CDR3 has 14 amino acids. The germline gives CDR1 SGDLS, CDR2 YYNGEE. The junction had 5 bases not matched to a gene; V was cut back by 3 bases and J by 4 bases. CDR3 DNA sequence: TGTGCCAGCAGCGCCAGGGGGCTCCGAGAGACCCAGTACTTC. Residues: CASSARGLRETQYF.